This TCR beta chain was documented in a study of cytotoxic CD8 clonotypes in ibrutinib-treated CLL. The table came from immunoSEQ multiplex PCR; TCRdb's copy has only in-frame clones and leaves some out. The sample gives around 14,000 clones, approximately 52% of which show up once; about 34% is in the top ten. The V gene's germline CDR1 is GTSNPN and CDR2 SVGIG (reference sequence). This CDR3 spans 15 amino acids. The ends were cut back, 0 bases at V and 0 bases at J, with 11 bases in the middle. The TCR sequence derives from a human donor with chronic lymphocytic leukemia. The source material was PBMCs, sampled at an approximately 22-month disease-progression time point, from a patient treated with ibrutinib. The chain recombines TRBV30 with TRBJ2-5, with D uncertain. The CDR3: CAWSVGLMYQETQYF. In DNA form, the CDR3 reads TGTGCCTGGAGTGTTGGTCTGATGTACCAAGAGACCCAGTACTTC.